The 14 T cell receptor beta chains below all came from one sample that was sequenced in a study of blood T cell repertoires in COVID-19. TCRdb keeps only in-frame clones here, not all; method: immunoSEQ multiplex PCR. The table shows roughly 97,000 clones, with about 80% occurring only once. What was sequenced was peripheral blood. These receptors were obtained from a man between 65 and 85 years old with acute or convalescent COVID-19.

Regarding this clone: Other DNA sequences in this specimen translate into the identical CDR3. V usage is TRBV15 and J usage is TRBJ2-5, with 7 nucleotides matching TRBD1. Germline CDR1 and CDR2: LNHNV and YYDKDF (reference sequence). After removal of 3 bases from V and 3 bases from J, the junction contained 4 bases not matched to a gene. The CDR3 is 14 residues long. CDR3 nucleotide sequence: TGTGCCACCAGCAGGGACGGGACAGAAGAGACCCAGTACTTC. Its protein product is CATSRDGTEETQYF.

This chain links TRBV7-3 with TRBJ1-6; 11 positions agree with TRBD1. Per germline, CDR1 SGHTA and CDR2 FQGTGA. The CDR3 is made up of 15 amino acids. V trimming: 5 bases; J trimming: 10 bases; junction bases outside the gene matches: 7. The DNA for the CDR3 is TGTGCCAGCAGCCCCGGGACAGGGGGTCAATCACCCCTCCACTTT. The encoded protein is CASSPGTGGQSPLHF. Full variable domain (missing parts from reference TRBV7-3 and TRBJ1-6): GAGVSQTPSNKVTEKGKYVELRCDPISGHTALYWYRQSLGQGPEFLIYFQGTGAADDSGLPNDRFFAVRPEGSVSTLKIQRTERGDSAVYLCASSPGTGGQSPLHFGNGTRLTVT.

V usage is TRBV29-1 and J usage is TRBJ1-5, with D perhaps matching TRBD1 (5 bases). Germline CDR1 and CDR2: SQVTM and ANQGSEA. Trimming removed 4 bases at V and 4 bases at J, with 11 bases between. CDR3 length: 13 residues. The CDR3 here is CSVVVGGNQPQHF. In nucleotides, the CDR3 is TGCAGCGTTGTGGTGGGGGGTAATCAGCCCCAGCATTTT.

The DNA for the CDR3 is TGTGCCAGCAGCTCCGTACATCAAGCGGGAGGGCTGGATGAGCAGTTCTTC. This codes for CASSSVHQAGGLDEQFF. This chain links TRBV7-6 with TRBJ2-1; TRBD2 agrees at 10 bases. After removal of 4 bases from V and 8 bases from J, the junction contained 14 bases not matched to a gene. The germline CDR1 and CDR2 sequences are SGHVS and FNYEAQ. CDR3 length: 17 residues.

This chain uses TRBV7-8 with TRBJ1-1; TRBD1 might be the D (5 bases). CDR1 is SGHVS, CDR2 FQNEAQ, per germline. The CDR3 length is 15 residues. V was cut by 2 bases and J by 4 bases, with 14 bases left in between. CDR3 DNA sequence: TGTGCCAGCAGCTTACTTGCAGGGTCGGGCACTGAAGCTTTCTTT. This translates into CASSLLAGSGTEAFF.

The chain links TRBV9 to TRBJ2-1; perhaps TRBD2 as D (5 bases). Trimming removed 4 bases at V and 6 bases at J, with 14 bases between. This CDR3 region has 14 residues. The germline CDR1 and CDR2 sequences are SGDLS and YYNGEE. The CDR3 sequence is CASSSRRLPNEQFF. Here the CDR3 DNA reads TGTGCCAGCAGCTCACGCCGACTACCCAATGAGCAGTTCTTC. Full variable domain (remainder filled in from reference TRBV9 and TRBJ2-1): DSGVTQTPKHLITATGQRVTLRCSPRSGDLSVYWYQQSLDQGLQFLIQYYNGEERAKGNILERFSAQQFPDLHSELNLSSLELGDSALYFCASSSRRLPNEQFFGPGTRLTVL.

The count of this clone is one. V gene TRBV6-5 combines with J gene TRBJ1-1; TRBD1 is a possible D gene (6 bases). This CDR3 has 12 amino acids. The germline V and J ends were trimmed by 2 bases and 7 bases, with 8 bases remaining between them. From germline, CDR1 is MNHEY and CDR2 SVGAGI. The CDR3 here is CASSYQTGEAFF. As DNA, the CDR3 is TGTGCCAGCAGTTACCAGACAGGTGAAGCTTTCTTT.

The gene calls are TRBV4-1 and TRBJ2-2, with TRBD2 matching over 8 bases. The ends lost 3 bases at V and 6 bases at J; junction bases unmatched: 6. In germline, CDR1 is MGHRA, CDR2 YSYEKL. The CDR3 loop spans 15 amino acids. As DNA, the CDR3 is TGCGCCAGCAGCCACTACCTCGGGGGGGCCGGGGAGCTGTTTTTT. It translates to CASSHYLGGAGELFF.

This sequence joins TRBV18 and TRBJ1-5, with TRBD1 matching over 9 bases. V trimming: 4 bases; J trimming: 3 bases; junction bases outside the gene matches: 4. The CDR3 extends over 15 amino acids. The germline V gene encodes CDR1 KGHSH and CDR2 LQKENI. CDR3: CASSLTGGTNQPQHF. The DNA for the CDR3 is TGTGCCAGCTCACTGACAGGGGGTACCAATCAGCCCCAGCATTTT.

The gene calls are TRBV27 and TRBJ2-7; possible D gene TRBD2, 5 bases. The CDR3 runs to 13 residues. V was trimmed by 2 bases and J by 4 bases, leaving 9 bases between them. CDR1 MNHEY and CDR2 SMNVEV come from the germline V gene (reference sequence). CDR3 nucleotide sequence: TGTGCCAGCAGTTTAGACTATTCTTACGAGCAGTACTTC. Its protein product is CASSLDYSYEQYF.

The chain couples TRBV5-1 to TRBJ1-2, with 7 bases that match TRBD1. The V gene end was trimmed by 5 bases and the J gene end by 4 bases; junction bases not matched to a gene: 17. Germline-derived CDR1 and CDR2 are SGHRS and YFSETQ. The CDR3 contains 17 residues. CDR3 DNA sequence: TGCGCCAGCAGTTTTCTCGGTACAGGGGTGGATACCTATGGCTACACCTTC. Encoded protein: CASSFLGTGVDTYGYTF.

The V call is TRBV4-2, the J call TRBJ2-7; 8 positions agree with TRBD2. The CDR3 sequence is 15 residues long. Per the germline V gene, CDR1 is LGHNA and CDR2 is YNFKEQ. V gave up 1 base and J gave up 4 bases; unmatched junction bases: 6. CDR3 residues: CASSQGAGGLYEQYF. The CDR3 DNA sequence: TGTGCCAGCAGCCAAGGGGCGGGAGGTTTATACGAGCAGTACTTC.

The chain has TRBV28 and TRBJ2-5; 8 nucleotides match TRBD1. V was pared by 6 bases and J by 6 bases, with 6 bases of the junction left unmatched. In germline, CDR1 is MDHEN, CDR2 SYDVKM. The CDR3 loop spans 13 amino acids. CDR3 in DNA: TGTGCCAGCAGCCCAACAGGGGGAAAGACCCAGTACTTC. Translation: CASSPTGGKTQYF.

CDR3 amino acids: CASSQGGAAVTNTEAFF. CDR3 coding DNA: TGTGCCAGCAGCCAAGGGGGAGCGGCAGTTACGAACACTGAAGCTTTCTTT. The chain combines TRBV3-1 (or the pseudogene TRBV3-2) with TRBJ1-1; D is unresolved. Trimming took 1 base from V and 1 from J, leaving 16 bases between them. In germline, CDR1 is LGHDT, CDR2 YNNKEL (reference sequence). CDR3 length: 17 residues.